Described below is a single T cell receptor beta chain sequence and its context. V dropped 4 bases and J dropped 4; count of bases not matched to a gene: 3. CDR3 length equals 14 residues. CDR1 is SGHRS and CDR2 is YFSETQ in the germline V gene. The source of the sample is a study of cytomegalovirus exposure and HLA in healthy donors. Overall study context: The 100 to 150 validation repertoires and the roughly 670 first-cohort repertoires shared a platform, a later analysis reported.

TCRdb keeps only in-frame clones here, not all; method: immunoSEQ multiplex PCR. The sample includes roughly 150,000 clones, 91% of them seen just once. The chain links TRBV5-1 to TRBJ2-2, with 8 bases aligning to TRBD1. The receptor was isolated from a man between 18 and 29 years old in good health and CMV-seronegative. The sequencing sample was made of PBMCs. This chain's CDR3 is CASSMDRATGELFF. CDR3 DNA sequence: TGCGCCAGCAGCATGGACAGGGCCACCGGGGAGCTGTTTTTT.